The 32 T cell receptor beta chains given below trace back to one sample, sequenced in a study of blood T cell repertoires in COVID-19. Using immunoSEQ multiplex PCR, the repertoire was profiled, and TCRdb retains in-frame clones only, with some absent. The table lists approximately 82,000 clones, about 82% of them singletons. The material sequenced was peripheral blood. These receptors all come from a woman in her seventies with active or convalescent COVID-19.

The rearrangement uses TRBV5-1 and TRBJ1-1; 8 bases align to TRBD1. The CDR3 runs 15 residues. V shed 2 bases and J 4 bases; nucleotides not matched to a gene: 7. Germline V lookup: CDR1 SGHRS, CDR2 YFSETQ. The CDR3 spells CASSLSGTGTTEAFF. The CDR3 DNA follows: TGCGCCAGCAGCTTATCTGGGACAGGAACCACTGAAGCTTTCTTT.

The genes are TRBV4-1 and TRBJ2-3, with TRBD1 matching over 8 bases. V lost 3 bases, J lost 2 bases, and 10 bases stayed unmatched. The CDR3 has 17 residues. Germline V CDR1 and CDR2: MGHRA, YSYEKL. The CDR3 loop is CASSHGPRGQDTDTQYF. The CDR3 nucleotides are TGCGCCAGCAGCCACGGTCCCAGGGGACAGGACACAGATACGCAGTATTTT.

This chain joins TRBV27 and TRBJ2-7; D gene ambiguous. Trimming removed 3 bases at V and 5 bases at J, with 17 bases between. Germline CDR1 is MNHEY and CDR2 is SMNVEV (reference sequence). The CDR3 is 15 residues long. The CDR3, as DNA: TGTGCCAGCAGTTTTTTAGGTCAACAGTGGAACGAGCAGTACTTC. It encodes CASSFLGQQWNEQYF.

This clone came up once. The genes are TRBV7-7 and TRBJ2-5; TRBD1 agrees at 9 bases. The ends lost 5 bases at V and 1 base at J; junction bases unmatched: 8. In germline, CDR1 is SSHAT, CDR2 FNYEAQ (reference sequence). The CDR3 loop spans 16 amino acids. The CDR3 region is CASSRSGQGPQETQYF. CDR3 sequence (DNA): TGTGCCAGCAGCCGATCCGGACAGGGGCCCCAAGAGACCCAGTACTTC. Based on the CDR3 plus reference TRBV7-7 and TRBJ2-5, the full variable domain is GAGVSQSPRYKVTKRGQDVTLRCDPISSHATLYWYQQALGQGPEFLTYFNYEAQPDKSGLPSDRFSAERPEGSISTLTIQRTEQRDSAMYRCASSRSGQGPQETQYFGPGTRLLVL.

The chain couples TRBV4-1 to TRBJ1-4; D gene ambiguous. Trimming removed 4 bases from V and 8 bases from J, with 23 bases in between. The germline CDR1 and CDR2 sequences are MGHRA and YSYEKL. This CDR3 region has 17 residues. The CDR3 here is CASSPVGKGPRGEKLFF. The CDR3 DNA reads TGCGCCAGCAGCCCTGTGGGGAAGGGTCCTCGGGGAGAAAAACTGTTTTTT.

V usage is TRBV6-5 and J usage is TRBJ2-5; 8 nucleotides match TRBD1. CDR1 and CDR2 (germline): MNHEY, SVGAGI. The CDR3 loop spans 15 amino acids. V lost 0 bases, J lost 5 bases, and 5 bases stayed unmatched. The CDR3 coding sequence is TGTGCCAGCAGTTACTCGACAGGGGTGGGGGAGACCCAGTACTTC. Protein sequence: CASSYSTGVGETQYF.

The chain recombines TRBV5-4 with TRBJ1-2; a possible D gene is TRBD1 (5 bases). Germline CDR1 SGHNT, CDR2 YYREEE (reference sequence). V lost 4 bases and J 4 bases, leaving 20 bases between the germline ends. The CDR3 is 16 residues long. The CDR3 sequence is CASSPTSRGDVYGYTF. The CDR3 coding sequence is TGTGCCAGCAGCCCGACATCGCGGGGGGACGTCTATGGCTACACCTTC.

The chain has TRBV3-1 (or the pseudogene TRBV3-2) and TRBJ2-3; a possible D gene is TRBD2 (5 bases). The germline CDR1 and CDR2 sequences are LGHDT and YNNKEL (reference sequence). CDR3 length equals 14 residues. Trimming removed 4 bases from V and 6 bases from J, with 14 bases in between. CDR3: CASSPGTGWDTQYF. The CDR3 bases are TGTGCCAGCAGCCCGGGAACGGGATGGGATACGCAGTATTTT.

The chain has TRBV6-5 and TRBJ2-2, with D tentatively TRBD2 (5 bases). V was clipped by 2 bases and J by 7 bases, with 8 bases between them. This CDR3 is built from 13 residues. Germline assignment: CDR1 MNHEY and CDR2 SVGAGI. The CDR3 DNA reads TGTGCCAGCAGTTACCGGGGAGACGGGGAGCTGTTTTTT. Translating it yields CASSYRGDGELFF.

This clone was recorded once. V gene TRBV7-2 combines with J gene TRBJ1-1; no firm D call. Trimming took 5 bases from V and 1 from J, leaving 8 bases between them. This CDR3 comprises 13 residues. Germline CDR1 SGHTA, CDR2 FQGNSA. CDR3 in DNA: TGTGCCAGCAGCGATTCCAGGAACACTGAAGCTTTCTTT. Protein product: CASSDSRNTEAFF.

The chain links TRBV10-3 to TRBJ2-7; D call uncertain. The V end lost 2 bases, the J end lost 3 bases, and 11 bases lay between the germline ends. CDR1 ENHRY and CDR2 SYGVKD come from the germline V gene. The length of the CDR3 is 14 residues. DNA of the CDR3: TGTGCCATCAGTGAGACACAAGTAAGCTACGAGCAGTACTTC. This codes for CAISETQVSYEQYF.

The rearrangement uses TRBV3-1 (or the pseudogene TRBV3-2) and TRBJ1-2; the D gene is possibly TRBD1 (6 bases). Germline V CDR1 and CDR2: LGHDT, YNNKEL (reference sequence). Trimming removed 4 bases at V and 8 bases at J, with 17 bases between. This CDR3 has 14 residues. In nucleotides, the CDR3 is TGTGCCAGCAGCCTAGGGGAGGGGGGGCCCGGCTACACCTTC. Its protein product is CASSLGEGGPGYTF.

V gene TRBV5-1 combines with J gene TRBJ2-7; D unclear. Germline V lookup: CDR1 SGHRS, CDR2 YFSETQ. The CDR3 is made up of 15 amino acids. The V gene lost 5 bases and the J gene lost 0 bases, with 15 bases spanning the gap. Here the CDR3 DNA reads TGCGCCAGCAGAGAGGATACCAGCAGCTCCTACGAGCAGTACTTC. Translating gives CASREDTSSSYEQYF.

The V and J genes are TRBV9 and TRBJ2-3; no reliable D call. From germline, CDR1 is SGDLS and CDR2 YYNGEE. This CDR3 is 13 amino acids long. V dropped 4 bases and J dropped 0 bases, with 6 bases sitting between them. The CDR3 protein is CASSPTSTDTQYF. In DNA, the CDR3 is TGTGCCAGCAGCCCAACTAGCACAGATACGCAGTATTTT.

The chain couples TRBV6-6 to TRBJ1-3; D is unclear. This CDR3 spans 12 amino acids. The V gene's germline CDR1 is MNHNY and CDR2 SVGAGI (reference sequence). Trimming pared 4 bases from V and 2 bases from J, leaving 3 bases between. The CDR3 DNA is TGTGCCAGCAGTTCTACTGGAAACACCATATATTTT. It yields the protein CASSSTGNTIYF.

Comments on this clone: The same CDR3 arises from other DNA sequences in this sample as well. The chain recombines TRBV28 with TRBJ2-3; tentative D call: TRBD2 (7 bases). The CDR3 has 15 amino acids. The V end was cut by 6 bases, the J end by 5 bases, with 18 bases between. CDR1 and CDR2 (germline): MDHEN, SYDVKM. The CDR3 nucleotides are TGTGCCAGCAGGAAGGAGGGGGGGGGTTTAGATACGCAGTATTTT. Its translation is CASRKEGGGLDTQYF.

The gene calls are TRBV9 and TRBJ1-1; D remains ambiguous. The CDR3 has 11 amino acids. V was clipped by 7 bases and J by 1 base, with 5 bases between them. The V gene's germline CDR1 is SGDLS and CDR2 YYNGEE. CDR3: CASGRNTEAFF. The CDR3, as DNA: TGTGCCAGCGGTAGGAACACTGAAGCTTTCTTT. Filled out from reference TRBV9 and TRBJ1-1, the complete variable domain reads DSGVTQTPKHLITATGQRVTLRCSPRSGDLSVYWYQQSLDQGLQFLIQYYNGEERAKGNILERFSAQQFPDLHSELNLSSLELGDSALYFCASGRNTEAFFGQGTRLTVV.

The rearrangement uses TRBV4-1 and TRBJ1-3; 11 nucleotides agree with TRBD1. Germline CDR1 and CDR2: MGHRA and YSYEKL. The CDR3 has 15 amino acids. V lost 4 bases and J lost 3; bases outside the gene matches: 2. CDR3 sequence reads: CASSRGTGGGNTIYF. Written as DNA, the CDR3 is TGCGCCAGCAGCCGGGGGACAGGGGGTGGAAACACCATATATTTT.

The J gene is TRBJ1-2, the V gene TRBV11-1, with a tentative D call TRBD1 (5 bases). Germline V gene lookup returns CDR1 SGHAT and CDR2 FQDESV (reference sequence). The CDR3 has 15 amino acids. V was pared by 4 bases and J by 4 bases, with 16 bases between. This chain's CDR3 is CASSWSTTDFYGYTF. The CDR3 DNA is TGTGCCAGCAGCTGGTCGACGACAGATTTCTATGGCTACACCTTC.

The V call is TRBV5-1, the J call TRBJ1-3, with no clear D. V shed 4 bases and J shed 0 bases, with 14 bases lying between them. CDR3 length: 16 residues. CDR1 is SGHRS, CDR2 YFSETQ, per germline. The CDR3 nucleotides read TGCGCCAGCAGCCCCTGGGGAGAGAACTCTGGAAACACCATATATTTT. This encodes CASSPWGENSGNTIYF.

The chain uses TRBV29-1 and TRBJ1-1, with D possibly TRBD1 on 6 matching bases. V lost 3 bases and J 11 bases, leaving 19 bases between the germline ends. The CDR3 is made up of 13 amino acids. Germline values: CDR1 SQVTM, CDR2 ANQGSEA. The CDR3 region is CSVDYRAGLSAFF. Written as DNA, the CDR3 is TGCAGCGTTGACTACAGGGCCGGCTTGAGCGCTTTCTTT.

This clone has just one count. J is TRBJ1-1 and V is TRBV6-2 or TRBV6-3, with 10 nucleotides matching TRBD1. Germline V gives CDR1 MNHEY, CDR2 SVGEGT. V was pared by 4 bases and J by 10 bases, with 15 bases of the junction left unmatched. CDR3 length: 16 amino acids. CDR3 DNA: TGTGCCAGCAGTTCCCGTCTATCAGTCGGACAGGGGGGAGCTTTCTTT. Its protein is CASSSRLSVGQGGAFF.

This rearrangement joins TRBV6-4 to TRBJ1-2, with D perhaps TRBD1 (6 bases). V gave up 5 bases and J gave up 4 bases, with 17 bases separating them. Per the germline V gene, CDR1 is MRHNA and CDR2 is SNTAGT. This CDR3 comprises 15 residues. CDR3: CASSLETGGPYGYTF. CDR3 nucleotides: TGTGCCAGCAGTCTTGAGACAGGCGGCCCCTATGGCTACACCTTC.

The chain has TRBV10-3 and TRBJ2-7; tentative D call: TRBD2 (6 bases). The germline V gene has CDR1 ENHRY and CDR2 SYGVKD. The length of the CDR3 is 13 residues. The V end was cut by 6 bases, the J end by 3 bases, with 12 bases between. This CDR3 reads CAISSGLLYEQYF. The CDR3 bases are TGTGCCATCAGCTCGGGACTCCTCTACGAGCAGTACTTC.

This clone was seen only once. V and J are TRBV4-1 and TRBJ2-2, with D possibly matching TRBD2 (5 bases). The V gene's germline CDR1 is MGHRA and CDR2 YSYEKL. CDR3 length: 15 residues. V lost 1 base, J lost 1 base, and 7 bases lay in between. DNA of the CDR3: TGCGCCAGCAGCCAAGGGACTCGGAACACCGGGGAGCTGTTTTTT. It is translated as CASSQGTRNTGELFF.

This chain links TRBV2 with TRBJ1-2, with 7 nucleotides matching TRBD1. Trimming at V came to 4 bases and at J to 8 bases, leaving 4 bases not matched to a gene. Germline V lookup: CDR1 SNHLY, CDR2 FYNNEI. This CDR3 contains 12 residues. The chain's CDR3 is CASSVGDRGYTF. The CDR3 bases are TGTGCCAGCAGTGTCGGGGACAGAGGCTACACCTTC.

Here the CDR3 reads CASSLVEGAYNEQFF. In DNA, the CDR3 is TGCGCCAGCAGCCTGGTAGAGGGAGCCTACAATGAGCAGTTCTTC. The V call is TRBV5-1, the J call TRBJ2-1; maybe TRBD2 (5 bases). Trimming shortened V by 4 bases and J by 2 bases, and 13 bases separated the two germline ends. CDR1 and CDR2 from the germline V gene are SGHRS and YFSETQ. This CDR3 has 15 residues.

V gene TRBV3-1 (or the pseudogene TRBV3-2) combines with J gene TRBJ2-6, with D perhaps TRBD2 (5 bases). Germline CDR1 reads LGHDT; CDR2 reads YNNKEL (reference sequence). CDR3 length: 17 amino acids. Trimming took 4 bases from V and 1 from J, leaving 14 bases between them. CDR3 in amino acids: CASSRPRVGSGANVLTF. CDR3 sequence (DNA): TGTGCCAGCAGCCGTCCGAGGGTCGGTTCTGGGGCCAACGTCCTGACTTTC.

The DNA of the CDR3 is TGTGCCAGCACCCCCGGAGGCCAAGTACAGGAGCAGTTCTTC. Amino acid sequence: CASTPGGQVQEQFF. This chain connects TRBV28 to TRBJ2-1, with a possible D match to TRBD2 (5 bases). Looked up from germline, CDR1 is MDHEN and CDR2 is SYDVKM. The V and J ends lost 7 bases and 10 bases respectively, with 20 bases between them. The CDR3 has 14 residues.

The CDR3 coding sequence is TGTGCCAGCAGGTCGGGAAACTCTGGAAACACCATATATTTT. This gives the protein CASRSGNSGNTIYF. The chain combines TRBV6-5 with TRBJ1-3; no firm D call. Trimming stripped 6 bases from V and 0 bases from J, with 9 bases between. The CDR3 has 14 amino acids. Per germline, CDR1 MNHEY and CDR2 SVGAGI.

Turning to this clone: Germline and junction disagree at one end, which may indicate a read error. V gene TRBV29-1 combines with J gene TRBJ1-1, with D maybe TRBD1 (6 bases). The germline CDR1 and CDR2 sequences are SQVTM and ANQGSEA. This CDR3 is 11 amino acids long. DNA for the CDR3: TGCAGCGGTTTCCGACAGGCTGAGGCTTTCTTT. Its translation: CSGFRQAEAFF. Using reference TRBV29-1 and TRBJ1-1 for the parts outside the CDR3, the full variable domain is SAVISQKPSRDICQRGTSLTIQCQVDSQVTMMFWYRQQPGQSLTLIATANQGSEATYESGFVIDKFPISRPNLTFSTLTVSNMSPEDSSIYLCSGFRQAEAFFGQGTRLTVV.

This clone turned up a few times. The chain couples TRBV7-8 to TRBJ1-1, with TRBD1 matching 9 bases. The length of the CDR3 is 13 residues. Trimming removed 5 bases from V and 8 bases from J; junction bases left unmatched: 6. The germline gives CDR1 SGHVS, CDR2 FQNEAQ. CDR3 sequence: CASSPSGTGEAFF. As DNA, the CDR3 is TGTGCCAGCAGCCCATCCGGGACAGGGGAAGCTTTCTTT.